This TCR beta chain was documented in a study of T-cell reconstitution after alpha-beta-depleted transplantation in children. Study results and limitations: Surviving thymic progenitors and recipient T cells were the source of high TCRbeta diversity at day 60 in some patients. A year had passed since transplant, and T-cell counts and diversity by then came mostly from newly produced T cells.

The J segment lost 2 bases and the V segment lost 4 bases, leaving 9 bases of the junction unmatched. There are 18 residues in the CDR3. CDR1 and CDR2 from the germline V gene are SGHRS and YFSETQ. Turning to this clonotype: Its matching antigen is unknown.

Unique molecular identifiers were built into the TCRbeta library. TCRdb re-called the PCR reads through MiXCR, storing one row per CDR3 protein. Of over 400,000 distinct CDR3 sequences listed, over 40% are singletons. J is TRBJ2-1 and V is TRBV5-1; 13 bases fit TRBD2. The sequences come from PBMCs, collected before TCRalphabeta/CD19-depleted stem cell transplant. The origin of this receptor is a girl aged 2-10 years with aplastic anemia, due to receive a stem cell transplant. The CDR3 protein is CASSPRLAGGPTYNEQFF. CDR3 bases: TGCGCCAGCAGCCCAAGACTAGCGGGAGGACCCACCTACAATGAGCAGTTCTTC.